This passage covers 4 T cell receptor beta chains from one sample sequenced in a study of T cells in Graves' hyperthyroidism and ophthalmopathy. Amplification targeted TCR beta CDR3 regions from RNA transcripts. First-round RT-PCR targeting the TCR CDR3 was performed with the HTBI primer set. TCRdb fed the multiplex PCR reads into MiXCR, producing one record per CDR3 protein. There are 600,000 to 900,000 distinct CDR3 sequences in the sample; over 15% occur only once, and around 7.7% lies in the top ten. Sequences were obtained from blood. These TCRs come from a young man with Graves' hyperthyroidism.

The chain couples TRBV20-1 to TRBJ2-4; TRBD2 is a possible D gene (5 bases). The CDR3 is 15 residues long. Trimming removed 6 bases at V and 2 bases at J, with 17 bases between. Germline V gene sequence: CDR1 DFQATT, CDR2 SNEGSKA (reference sequence). The CDR3 reads CSAHLRVRSKNIQYF. CDR3 DNA: TGCAGTGCCCACCTGAGGGTTCGGTCCAAAAACATTCAGTACTTC.

The chain recombines TRBV4-2 with TRBJ2-2; D is undetermined. This CDR3 contains 12 residues. V shed 4 bases and J shed 8 bases, with 8 bases lying between them. In germline, CDR1 is LGHNA, CDR2 YNFKEQ. CDR3 sequence (DNA): TGTGCCAGCAGCCCCCACGCGGGGGAGCTGTTTTTT. Protein: CASSPHAGELFF.

This clonotype was seen more than once but under ten times. The chain couples TRBV28 to TRBJ2-4; D gene unclear. Looked up from germline, CDR1 is MDHEN and CDR2 is SYDVKM. CDR3 length: 14 amino acids. Trimming took off 6 bases at V and 6 bases at J, with 15 bases between the two ends. DNA for the CDR3: TGTGCCAGCAGCTTGAGAAGCCAGACAAACATTCAGTACTTC. Its translation is CASSLRSQTNIQYF.

This clonotype was counted many times. This chain links TRBV30 with TRBJ2-1, with 8 nucleotides matching TRBD1. CDR1 GTSNPN and CDR2 SVGIG come from the germline V gene (reference sequence). This CDR3 has 12 residues. With V trimmed by 2 bases and J by 7 bases, 1 base remained unmatched. CDR3 residues: CAWSRQGNEQFF. CDR3 DNA: TGTGCCTGGAGTCGACAGGGGAATGAGCAGTTCTTC.